Following are 15 T cell receptor beta chains from one sample sequenced in a study of cytomegalovirus exposure and HLA in healthy donors. Use of 60 Vbeta and 13 Jbeta primers characterized the PCR. The method was immunoSEQ multiplex PCR; TCRdb's version includes in-frame clones alone and lacks a portion of them. The sample yields some 160,000 clones, around 80% seen once. The specimen was PBMCs. Receptors originate from a woman aged 18-35 years in good health and CMV-seronegative.

The gene calls are TRBV7-2 and TRBJ1-2; 7 nucleotides align to TRBD1. Trimming removed 5 bases from V and 8 bases from J; junction bases left unmatched: 8. Germline CDR1 reads SGHTA; CDR2 reads FQGNSA. The CDR3 length is 13 residues. For the CDR3, the DNA is TGTGCCAGCAGCCTGACAGGGCGAGAAGGCTACACCTTC. Translated, it gives CASSLTGREGYTF.

This clone has a single count. As DNA, the CDR3 is TGTGCCAGTAGTGCCGGGACAGAACAAGAGACCCAGTACTTC. Amino acids: CASSAGTEQETQYF. The J gene is TRBJ2-5, the V gene TRBV19; 7 nucleotides match TRBD1. Looked up from germline, CDR1 is LNHDA and CDR2 is SQIVND (reference sequence). V shed 5 bases, J shed 2 bases, and the junction held 5 bases outside the gene matches. The CDR3 has 14 residues. The full variable domain, completed using reference TRBV19 and TRBJ2-5, is DGGITQSPKYLFRKEGQNVTLSCEQNLNHDAMYWYRQDPGQGLRLIYYSQIVNDFQKGDIAEGYSVSREKKESFPLTVTSAQKNPTAFYLCASSAGTEQETQYFGPGTRLLVL.

About this clone itself: The junction shows a germline mismatch at one end, possibly a read error. The rearrangement joins TRBV5-5 to TRBJ1-2; 10 bases align to TRBD1. There are 15 residues in the CDR3. Germline lookup yields CDR1 SGHKS and CDR2 YYEKEE (reference sequence). The DNA of the CDR3 is TGTGCCAGCCGCTTGGGACAGGGGACCAACTATGGCTACACCTTC. This codes for CASRLGQGTNYGYTF.

The chain couples TRBV6-6 to TRBJ1-2; D is undetermined. V shed 5 bases and J shed 7 bases, with 14 bases lying between them. CDR3 length: 13 residues. Germline values: CDR1 MNHNY, CDR2 SVGAGI (reference sequence). CDR3 loop: CASSDTTAGGYTF. In DNA form, the CDR3 reads TGTGCCAGCAGTGACACCACGGCGGGTGGCTACACCTTC.

This clone is a singleton in its sample. The chain recombines TRBV27 with TRBJ2-2; TRBD2 matches at 7 bases. The CDR3 runs 15 residues. CDR1 is MNHEY and CDR2 is SMNVEV in the germline V gene (reference sequence). With 3 bases clipped from V and 6 bases from J, the junction kept 7 bases outside the gene matches. Here the CDR3 DNA reads TGTGCCAGCAGTTTGGAGCGGGGCGTCGCCGGGGAGCTGTTTTTT. Its protein is CASSLERGVAGELFF.

The chain joins TRBV15 to TRBJ2-6; D perhaps matches TRBD2 (6 bases). Per germline, CDR1 LNHNV and CDR2 YYDKDF (reference sequence). The V end was cut by 2 bases, the J end by 2 bases, with 13 bases between. This CDR3 contains 17 residues. The CDR3 bases are TGTGCCACCAGCAGACCAACCGGGACTGCTGGGGCCAACGTCCTGACTTTC. It is translated as CATSRPTGTAGANVLTF. The complete variable domain, with remaining parts taken from reference TRBV15 and TRBJ2-6, reads DAMVIQNPRYQVTQFGKPVTLSCSQTLNHNVMYWYQQKSSQAPKLLFHYYDKDFNNEADTPDNFQSRRPNTSFCFLDIRSPGLGDTAMYLCATSRPTGTAGANVLTFGAGSRLTVL.

The genes are TRBV5-4 and TRBJ2-2; 8 nucleotides line up with TRBD2. CDR3 size: 15 residues. Trimming cost V 3 bases and J 6 bases; bases outside gene matches: 7. Germline V gene lookup returns CDR1 SGHNT and CDR2 YYREEE (reference sequence). Here the CDR3 reads CASSSGTSFSGELFF. As DNA, the CDR3 is TGTGCCAGCAGCTCCGGGACTAGTTTCTCCGGGGAGCTGTTTTTT.

V usage is TRBV25-1 and J usage is TRBJ2-5; D gene ambiguous. The CDR3 is 12 amino acids. Germline loops: CDR1 MGHDK, CDR2 SYGVNS. V was clipped by 2 bases and J by 5 bases, with 6 bases between them. The CDR3 sequence: CASSENFETQYF. The CDR3, as DNA: TGTGCCAGCAGTGAAAACTTCGAGACCCAGTACTTC. The variable domain in full, with the rest retrieved from reference TRBV25-1 and TRBJ2-5, is EADIYQTPRYLVIGTGKKITLECSQTMGHDKMYWYQQDPGMELHLIHYSYGVNSTEKGDLSSESTVSRIRTEHFPLTLESARPSHTSQYLCASSENFETQYFGPGTRLLVL.

This clone was counted a single time. This CDR3 reads CSVRLAGKNLGTQYF. For the CDR3, the DNA is TGCAGCGTGCGACTAGCGGGAAAAAATCTTGGGACCCAGTACTTC. This sequence joins TRBV29-1 and TRBJ2-5; 11 bases agree with TRBD2. Germline trimming cut 6 bases from V and 7 bases from J; bases unmatched to any gene: 13. The germline V gene has CDR1 SQVTM and CDR2 ANQGSEA. This CDR3 contains 15 residues.

A single count supports this clone. The rearrangement joins TRBV2 to TRBJ2-1; the match to TRBD2 covers 12 bases. Germline loops: CDR1 SNHLY, CDR2 FYNNEI. The CDR3 covers 15 residues. Trimming removed 6 bases from V and 3 bases from J; junction bases left unmatched: 3. The CDR3 region has the DNA TGTGCCAGCAGGCTACTAGCGGGGGGCTACAATGAGCAGTTCTTC. Protein: CASRLLAGGYNEQFF.

V usage is TRBV1 and J usage is TRBJ2-1; the table assigns TRBD2, which was not confirmed against the DNA. TRBV1 is deemed a pseudogene. CDR3 length equals 14 residues. CDR3: CTLLIAGGRNEQFF. The CDR3 DNA reads as TGCACCTTACTAATAGCGGGGGGTCGGAATGAGCAGTTCTTC.

The V and J genes are TRBV2 and TRBJ2-7, with D possibly matching TRBD1 (6 bases). The ends were cut back, 6 bases at V and 0 bases at J, with 18 bases in the middle. The CDR3 extends over 16 amino acids. Germline loops: CDR1 SNHLY, CDR2 FYNNEI. The CDR3 region is CASRGETGLSSYEQYF. The CDR3 DNA sequence: TGTGCCAGCAGGGGGGAGACAGGCCTAAGCTCCTACGAGCAGTACTTC.

This sequence joins TRBV10-2 and TRBJ2-1; 10 bases are a match to TRBD2. The CDR3 extends over 14 amino acids. Per germline, CDR1 WSHSY and CDR2 SAAADI. Germline trimming cut 3 bases from V and 9 bases from J; bases unmatched to any gene: 5. For the CDR3, the DNA is TGCGCCAGCAGTGACCCGGGACTAGCGACTGAGCAGTTCTTC. It yields the protein CASSDPGLATEQFF.

The rearrangement links TRBV7-9 to TRBJ1-1; unclear D gene. Germline assignment: CDR1 SEHNR and CDR2 FQNEAQ (reference sequence). V lost 1 base to trimming and J lost 1 base, with 7 bases between them. The CDR3 is 14 residues long. The CDR3 loop reads CASSLEHANTEAFF. The CDR3 DNA follows: TGTGCCAGCAGCTTAGAACACGCGAACACTGAAGCTTTCTTT. The whole variable domain, remainder taken from reference TRBV7-9 and TRBJ1-1, is DTGVSQNPRHKITKRGQNVTFRCDPISEHNRLYWYRQTLGQGPEFLTYFQNEAQLEKSRLLSDRFSAERPKGSFSTLEIQRTEQGDSAMYLCASSLEHANTEAFFGQGTRLTVV.

The rearrangement links TRBV7-3 to TRBJ2-5; D uncertain. The CDR3 sequence is 14 residues long. Trimming cost V 0 bases and J 0 bases, with 5 bases left between them. Germline loops: CDR1 SGHTA, CDR2 FQGTGA. The CDR3 spells CASSLTPNQETQYF. CDR3 bases: TGTGCCAGCAGCTTAACTCCTAACCAAGAGACCCAGTACTTC.